This record looks at one T cell receptor beta chain sequence and its context. Then a second PCR, running roughly 7 to 11 cycles, was carried out with a sample-barcoded 5' primer and a J-beta primer mix. Via MiXCR, TCRdb re-called the 5' RACE reads, giving one row per CDR3 protein. The repertoire consists of under 1,000,000 distinct CDR3 sequences, with more than 35% occurring once and the leading ten covering roughly 18%. CDR1 is SQVTM, CDR2 ANQGSEA, per germline. This CDR3 spans 14 amino acids. Unmatched junction bases numbered 7, after V lost 6 bases and J lost 4 bases. The data derive from a study of blood T cells in healthy people across ages.

The chain combines TRBV29-1 with TRBJ1-1, with 11 bases identical to TRBD1. This sequence was found in a man at least 80 years old in good health. Specimen: blood. CDR3 DNA: TGCAGCGTACAGGACAGGGGGCTCGGCACTGAAGCTTTCTTT. Amino acid sequence: CSVQDRGLGTEAFF.